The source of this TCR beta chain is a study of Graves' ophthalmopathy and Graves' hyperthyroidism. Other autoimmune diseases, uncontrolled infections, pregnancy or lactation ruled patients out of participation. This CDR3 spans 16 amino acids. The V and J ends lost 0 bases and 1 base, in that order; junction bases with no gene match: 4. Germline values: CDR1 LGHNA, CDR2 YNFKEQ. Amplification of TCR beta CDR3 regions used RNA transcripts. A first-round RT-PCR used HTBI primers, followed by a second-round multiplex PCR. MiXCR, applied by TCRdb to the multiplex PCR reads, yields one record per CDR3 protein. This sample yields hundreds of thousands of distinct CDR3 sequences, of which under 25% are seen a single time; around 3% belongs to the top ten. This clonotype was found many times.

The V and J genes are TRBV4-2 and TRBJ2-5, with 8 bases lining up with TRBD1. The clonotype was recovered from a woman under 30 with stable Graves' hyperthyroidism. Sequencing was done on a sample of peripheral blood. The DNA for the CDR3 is TGTGCCAGCAGCCAAGAAGGACAGGGTGGCCAAGAGACCCAGTACTTC. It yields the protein CASSQEGQGGQETQYF.